This TCR beta chain was documented in a study of blood T cell repertoires in COVID-19. Across the study: Some COVID-19 samples were acute and others convalescent; all came from the United States, Italy and Spain. The analysed material was cDNA or gDNA that came from T cells, B-cell-depleted T cells, or PBMCs.

V was shortened by 7 bases and J by 2 bases, with 11 bases between the two germline ends. This CDR3 is built from 13 residues. The germline V gene has CDR1 SNHLY and CDR2 FYNNEI. Profiled with immunoSEQ multiplex PCR; TCRdb holds only in-frame clones, not every one. The sample lists some 150,000 clones; 80% to 90% were seen once. Followed over time, Seattle patients had been enrolled while infection was active. The clonotype comes from a woman between 55 and 75 years old with COVID-19, enrolled during active disease. Sequencing used peripheral blood. The rearrangement links TRBV2 to TRBJ1-2, with a possible D match to TRBD1 (5 bases). The CDR3 DNA follows: TGTGCCAGCAACACAGACAGCAACTATGGCTACACCTTC. Encoded protein: CASNTDSNYGYTF. Filled out from reference TRBV2 and TRBJ1-2, the complete variable domain reads EPEVTQTPSHQVTQMGQEVILRCVPISNHLYFYWYRQILGQKVEFLVSFYNNEISEKSEIFDDQFSVERPDGSNFTLKIRSTKLEDSAMYFCASNTDSNYGYTFGSGTRLTVV.